Listed below are T cell receptor beta chains from one sample, sequenced in a study of PD-1 blockade in classical Hodgkin lymphoma. This table comes from immunoSEQ multiplex PCR, and its TCRdb copy is limited to in-frame clones, with some not included. Found here are 50,000 to 65,000 clones, roughly nine tenths of them singletons; the top ten hold about 9.4%. The starting material was peripheral blood mononuclear cells (PBMCs), obtained before the fourth cycle of nivolumab. The receptors shown here come from a human donor with classical Hodgkin lymphoma. The CDR3 runs from the conserved cysteine through the conserved F or W. D genes are given only for firm matches. Some rows have no size entry. The others give once, few or many, or a class for an expanded clone.

j_call,v_call,clone_size,d_call,cdr3_aa,cdr3_nt
TRBJ2-3,TRBV2,.,TRBD2,CASSTSGVNTQYF,TGTGCCAGCAGTACGAGCGGGGTCAATACGCAGTATTTT
TRBJ2-1,TRBV11-2,.,.,CASSPVRGGQGEQFF,TGTGCCAGCAGCCCTGTTCGAGGGGGGCAGGGTGAGCAGTTCTTC
TRBJ1-2,TRBV30,.,TRBD1,CAWTGRGTGKNNYGYTF,TGTGCGTGGACGGGACGGGGGACAGGGAAAAACAACTATGGCTACACCTTC
TRBJ1-5,TRBV10-3,.,.,CAIRAAAGGGDSNQPQHF,TGTGCCATCAGGGCGGCTGCCGGGGGGGGTGATAGCAATCAGCCCCAGCATTTT
TRBJ2-7,TRBV15,.,.,CATSRALGGVYEQYF,TGTGCCACCAGCAGGGCCCTAGGGGGGGTCTACGAGCAGTACTTC
TRBJ2-1,TRBV15,.,TRBD1,CATRPDGRQGANEQFF,TGTGCCACCAGGCCCGACGGAAGACAGGGGGCCAATGAGCAGTTCTTC
TRBJ2-1,TRBV7-3,.,.,CASSLSGGNEQFF,TGTGCCAGCAGCTTAAGTGGGGGTAATGAGCAGTTCTTC
TRBJ2-7,TRBV27,.,.,CASRGISYEQYF,TGTGCCAGCAGGGGGATCTCCTACGAGCAGTACTTC
TRBJ2-7,TRBV6-1,.,.,CASLGNRYEQYF,TGTGCCAGCCTGGGCAACCGCTACGAGCAGTACTTC
TRBJ2-7,TRBV5-1,.,.,CASSLYGRVGLEQYF,TGCGCCAGCAGCTTGTACGGTAGGGTTGGGCTCGAGCAGTACTTC
TRBJ2-3,TRBV7-9,.,TRBD2,CAGRGLAGGPSTDTQYF,TGTGCCGGACGAGGGCTAGCGGGGGGGCCGAGCACAGATACGCAGTATTTT
TRBJ2-2,TRBV15,.,TRBD2,CATSRERDASGGALSWKTGELFF,TGTGCCACCAGCAGAGAAAGGGACGCTAGCGGGGGGGCTTTGTCTTGGAAAACCGGGGAGCTGTTTTTT
TRBJ2-3,TRBV10-3,.,.,CAISESRRGATDTQYF,TGTGCCATCAGTGAGTCTCGACGGGGGGCCACAGATACGCAGTATTTT
TRBJ2-7,TRBV5-4,.,.,CASSSLGEAYEQYF,TGTGCCAGCAGCTCCCTAGGGGAGGCGTACGAGCAGTACTTC
TRBJ2-5,TRBV28,.,TRBD1,CASGGQGLTETQYF,TGTGCCAGCGGCGGACAGGGTTTGACGGAGACCCAGTACTTC
TRBJ2-5,TRBV7-9,.,.,CASSSGQRGVQETQYF,TGTGCCAGCAGCTCAGGGCAGCGAGGGGTACAAGAGACCCAGTACTTC
TRBJ1-2,TRBV16,.,.,CASSQGAYYGYTF,TGTGCCAGCAGCCAAGGTGCCTACTATGGCTACACCTTC
TRBJ1-1,TRBV14,.,TRBD1,CASLQGGIDTEAFF,TGTGCCAGCCTTCAAGGGGGCATAGACACTGAAGCTTTCTTT
TRBJ2-3,TRBV30,.,.,CAWSETGYETDTQYF,TGTGCCTGGAGTGAAACAGGGTACGAAACAGATACGCAGTATTTT
TRBJ2-3,TRBV6-5,.,TRBD1,CASREDREYF,TGTGCCAGCAGGGAAGACAGGGAGTATTTT
TRBJ1-2,TRBV25-1,once,.,CASSLGQAPGYGYTF,TGTGCCAGTTCCCTGGGGCAGGCGCCGGGATATGGCTACACCTTC
TRBJ2-3,TRBV19,.,.,CASSIGAGDPDTQYF,TGTGCCAGTAGTATTGGGGCAGGGGACCCGGATACGCAGTATTTT
TRBJ1-2,TRBV2,.,.,CASSGGLGGDGYTF,TGTGCCAGCAGTGGGGGTTTAGGTGGTGATGGCTACACCTTC
TRBJ2-5,TRBV19,.,TRBD2,CASSINVAGGQETQYF,TGTGCCAGTAGTATTAATGTGGCGGGGGGCCAAGAGACCCAGTACTTC
TRBJ1-4,TRBV6-5,once,.,CASSYFPTGNEKLFF,TGTGCCAGCAGTTACTTCCCGACAGGAAATGAAAAACTGTTTTTT
TRBJ1-1,TRBV10-3,.,.,CAISESGGQNTEAFF,TGTGCCATCAGTGAGTCAGGAGGACAGAACACTGAAGCTTTCTTT
TRBJ2-7,TRBV7-9,.,TRBD1,CASSLAQGGGQINEQYF,TGTGCCAGCAGCTTAGCGCAAGGGGGCGGCCAGATTAACGAGCAGTACTTC
TRBJ2-1,TRBV10-1,.,TRBD2,CASSEGVAGSSYNEQFF,TGCGCCAGCAGTGAGGGGGTAGCGGGTAGCTCCTACAATGAGCAGTTCTTC
TRBJ2-1,TRBV2,.,TRBD1,CASITDRGFRNEQFF,TGTGCCAGCATAACCGACAGGGGTTTTAGAAATGAGCAGTTCTTC
TRBJ2-7,TRBV6-5,few,.,CASVKTGSYEQYF,TGTGCCAGCGTAAAGACAGGAAGCTACGAGCAGTACTTC
TRBJ1-4,TRBV19,.,.,CASSISRGEKLFF,TGTGCCAGTAGTATTTCTCGGGGGGAAAAACTGTTTTTT
TRBJ1-1,TRBV2,once,TRBD1,CATQGVREAFF,TGTGCAACCCAGGGGGTAAGGGAAGCTTTCTTT
TRBJ2-5,TRBV6-1,.,TRBD2,CASSAGGRLQETQYF,TGTGCCAGCAGTGCCGGGGGGAGGCTTCAAGAGACCCAGTACTTC
TRBJ1-1,TRBV5-1,once,.,CASRFSASGMNTEAFF,TGCGCCAGCAGGTTCTCCGCCTCAGGGATGAACACTGAAGCTTTCTTT
TRBJ1-5,TRBV6-5,.,TRBD1,CASGTAGYQPQHF,TGTGCCAGCGGGACAGCGGGGTATCAGCCCCAGCATTTT
TRBJ2-5,TRBV30,.,.,CAWSPVETQYF,TGTGCCTGGAGTCCAGTCGAGACCCAGTACTTC
TRBJ2-1,TRBV11-2,.,.,CASSLAESSYNEQFF,TGTGCCAGCAGCTTAGCAGAGAGCTCCTACAATGAGCAGTTCTTC
TRBJ2-5,TRBV27,.,.,CASSLNFQETQYF,TGTGCCAGCAGTTTAAACTTTCAAGAGACCCAGTACTTC
TRBJ1-1,TRBV5-1,once,.,CASSLQNMNTEAFF,TGCGCCAGCAGCTTACAGAACATGAACACTGAAGCTTTCTTT
TRBJ2-7,TRBV7-8,.,.,CASSLGQVPYEQYF,TGTGCCAGCAGCTTAGGGCAGGTACCCTACGAGCAGTACTTC
TRBJ1-1,TRBV11-2,.,.,CASSPTGTEAFF,TGTGCCAGCAGCCCCACCGGGACTGAAGCTTTCTTT
TRBJ2-5,TRBV11-2,once,.,CASSSTEMETQYF,TGTGCCAGCAGCTCAACGGAAATGGAGACCCAGTACTTC
TRBJ2-3,TRBV6-1,.,.,CASSELGTSTDTQYF,TGTGCCAGCAGTGAACTTGGGACTAGCACAGATACGCAGTATTTT
TRBJ2-5,TRBV6-1,.,.,CASGAGSAGGTQYF,TGTGCCAGCGGGGCGGGTTCCGCAGGTGGGACCCAGTACTTC
TRBJ1-1,TRBV5-4,once,TRBD1,CASSTRQGMTEAFF,TGTGCCAGCAGCACCAGACAGGGGATGACTGAAGCTTTCTTT
TRBJ1-6,TRBV7-9,few,.,CASSLSENTRNSPLHF,TGTGCCAGCAGCTTAAGCGAGAACACGAGGAATTCACCCCTCCACTTT
TRBJ2-1,TRBV4-1,.,.,CASSQVGESNEQFF,TGCGCCAGCAGCCAAGTAGGGGAAAGCAATGAGCAGTTCTTC
TRBJ2-1,TRBV11-2,.,TRBD2,CASSRLKESGGAREQFF,TGTGCCAGCAGCCGCCTGAAGGAAAGCGGGGGGGCCAGGGAGCAGTTCTTC
TRBJ2-5,TRBV10-1,.,.,CASSDGTVTETQYF,TGCGCCAGCAGTGATGGGACGGTAACGGAGACCCAGTACTTC
TRBJ1-2,TRBV19,.,.,CASRAPGGQDYGYTF,TGTGCCAGTAGGGCCCCGGGGGGGCAGGACTATGGCTACACCTTC
TRBJ2-2,TRBV12-5,.,.,CASGPIVGPANTGELFF,TGTGCTAGTGGCCCAATAGTGGGACCGGCGAACACCGGGGAGCTGTTTTTT
TRBJ2-3,TRBV11-3,.,TRBD2,CASSSSGLGGTQYF,TGTGCCAGCAGCTCATCGGGACTAGGGGGTACGCAGTATTTT
TRBJ2-6,TRBV9,.,.,CASSPEDTLSGANVLTF,TGTGCCAGCAGCCCCGAGGACACCTTGTCTGGGGCCAACGTCCTGACTTTC
TRBJ2-7,TRBV11-2,.,TRBD1,CASSLGPGQVAYEQYF,TGTGCCAGCAGCTTAGGACCGGGACAGGTGGCGTACGAGCAGTACTTC
TRBJ2-5,TRBV7-9,.,.,CASRSAAETQYF,TGTGCCAGCCGGAGCGCTGCTGAGACCCAGTACTTC
TRBJ1-1,TRBV27,.,.,CASSETPGRSMNTEAFF,TGTGCCAGCAGTGAAACCCCCGGGAGATCAATGAACACTGAAGCTTTCTTT
TRBJ2-1,TRBV6-5,.,.,CASGTQYNEQFF,TGTGCCAGCGGAACACAATACAATGAGCAGTTCTTC